The sequence of this T cell receptor (beta chain) was determined in a study of blood T cells in healthy people across ages. Primers used in a second PCR of roughly 7 to 12 cycles were a sample-barcoded 5' primer and a J-beta primer mix. TCRdb reprocessed the 5' RACE reads with MiXCR, giving one entry per CDR3 protein. The table lists about 780,000 distinct CDR3 sequences, approximately 59% of them singletons. CDR3 size: 17 residues. Trimming at V came to 4 bases and at J to 3 bases, leaving 11 bases not matched to a gene. The germline V gene has CDR1 LGHDT and CDR2 YNNKEL (reference sequence). This TCR was sampled from a man aged 25 to 40 in good health. The specimen sequenced was blood. The chain links TRBV3-1 to TRBJ2-5, with TRBD2 matching 10 bases. CDR3 bases: TGTGCCAGCAGCCCACGAAGGACTAGCGGAGTCAAAGAGACCCAGTACTTC. Encoded protein: CASSPRRTSGVKETQYF.